Following are 27 T cell receptor beta chains from one sample sequenced in a study of shared clonotypes between healthy human individuals. Naive CD8 isolation took CD45RO-negative cells positively selected for CCR7 and excluded terminally differentiated effector memory CD45RA+ cells. TCRdb keeps only in-frame clones here, not all; method: immunoSEQ multiplex PCR. The sample contains around 2.1 million clones, roughly 91% of which appear only once. Sequencing input: naive CD8+ T cells from PBMCs. Receptors originate from a man aged 18 to 35 in good health. Some clones in this sample may be carry-over from other donors' samples.

The chain uses TRBV7-2 and TRBJ1-1, with unresolved D. V gave up 0 bases and J gave up 4 bases, with 9 bases separating them. Germline V CDR1 and CDR2: SGHTA, FQGNSA. The CDR3 covers 14 residues. DNA of the CDR3: TGTGCCAGCAGCTTAGCTGTGAGAGGCACTGAAGCTTTCTTT. Amino acid sequence: CASSLAVRGTEAFF.

J is TRBJ1-5 and V is TRBV9; D gene unclear. The CDR3 covers 13 residues. Trimming took 2 bases from V and 9 from J, leaving 12 bases between them. From germline, CDR1 is SGDLS and CDR2 YYNGEE. The CDR3 sequence: CASSVDARWPQHF. The CDR3 nucleotides are TGTGCCAGCAGCGTTGATGCTCGTTGGCCCCAGCATTTT.

This chain joins TRBV2 and TRBJ1-2; TRBD1 might be the D (5 bases). V lost 10 bases, J lost 13 bases, and 22 bases lay in between. CDR3 length: 12 amino acids. Germline lookup yields CDR1 SNHLY and CDR2 FYNNEI. This CDR3 reads CATLGDLNFLTF. The CDR3 DNA sequence: TGTGCCACATTGGGGGACCTGAATTTTCTCACCTTC.

The CDR3 region is CASSEITSSGANVLTF. Here the CDR3 DNA reads TGTGCCAGCAGTGAGATAACAAGCTCTGGGGCCAACGTCCTGACTTTC. This chain joins TRBV25-1 and TRBJ2-6; D is uncertain. CDR3 length: 16 amino acids. The V end lost 3 bases, the J end lost 0 bases, and 9 bases lay between the germline ends. From germline, CDR1 is MGHDK and CDR2 SYGVNS.

The rearrangement uses TRBV29-1 and TRBJ2-5; TRBD2 is a possible D gene (5 bases). The CDR3 covers 14 residues. The germline V gene has CDR1 SQVTM and CDR2 ANQGSEA. The V end was cut by 4 bases, the J end by 0 bases, with 12 bases between. CDR3 DNA sequence: TGCAGCGTTGTGCCAGGACTCTACCAAGAGACCCAGTACTTC. Protein sequence: CSVVPGLYQETQYF.

V and J are TRBV7-9 and TRBJ2-1; unclear D gene. CDR3 size: 12 residues. V was cut by 5 bases and J by 7 bases, with 9 bases left in between. The germline V gene has CDR1 SEHNR and CDR2 FQNEAQ (reference sequence). Here the CDR3 DNA reads TGTGCCAGCAGCACGACACTGAATGAGCAGTTCTTC. This sequence encodes CASSTTLNEQFF.

The chain employs TRBV7-9 and TRBJ2-1; D might be TRBD1 or TRBD2, each matching 5 bases. CDR1 and CDR2 (germline): SEHNR, FQNEAQ (reference sequence). The germline V and J ends were trimmed by 5 bases and 9 bases, with 11 bases remaining between them. This CDR3 spans 12 amino acids. The DNA of the CDR3 is TGTGCCAGCAGCACCCCCGGGACTGAGCAGTTCTTC. Protein product: CASSTPGTEQFF. Full variable domain (rest looked up from reference TRBV7-9 and TRBJ2-1): DTGVSQNPRHKITKRGQNVTFRCDPISEHNRLYWYRQTLGQGPEFLTYFQNEAQLEKSRLLSDRFSAERPKGSFSTLEIQRTEQGDSAMYLCASSTPGTEQFFGPGTRLTVL.

The chain links TRBV7-2 to TRBJ2-7; D gene uncertain. The CDR3 spans 15 residues. Trimming took 4 bases from V and 2 from J, leaving 15 bases between them. CDR1 and CDR2 from the germline V gene are SGHTA and FQGNSA. CDR3 region: CASSSREAVTYEQYF. The CDR3 DNA reads as TGTGCCAGCAGCTCGCGAGAGGCCGTAACCTACGAGCAGTACTTC.

The V call is TRBV7-2, the J call TRBJ2-5, with 8 bases lining up with TRBD1. Germline CDR1 SGHTA, CDR2 FQGNSA. There are 16 residues in the CDR3. V shed 4 bases, J shed 5 bases, and the junction held 12 bases outside the gene matches. DNA of the CDR3: TGTGCCAGCAGCTATCCTAGACAGGGGCGGGACGAGACCCAGTACTTC. This codes for CASSYPRQGRDETQYF.

The V gene is TRBV7-9, the J gene TRBJ1-1; D not resolved. The CDR3 has 16 amino acids. With 3 bases removed from V and 0 bases from J, the gap between germline ends came to 14 bases. Looked up from germline, CDR1 is SEHNR and CDR2 is FQNEAQ (reference sequence). CDR3 sequence (DNA): TGTGCCAGCAGCTTCCCATCCGGTAACATGAACACTGAAGCTTTCTTT. Translated: CASSFPSGNMNTEAFF.

This chain links TRBV27 with TRBJ2-3; 7 bases line up with TRBD1. The V and J ends lost 4 bases and 6 bases, in that order; junction bases with no gene match: 7. In germline, CDR1 is MNHEY, CDR2 SMNVEV (reference sequence). The CDR3 is 14 amino acids. This CDR3 reads CASSSLDRADTQYF. CDR3 bases: TGTGCCAGCAGTTCTCTCGACAGGGCGGATACGCAGTATTTT.

The rearrangement uses TRBV11-2 and TRBJ2-7; tentatively, D is TRBD2 (5 bases). Deletions cut 2 bases from V and 0 bases from J, with 11 bases between. There are 15 residues in the CDR3. CDR1 and CDR2 (germline): SGHAT, FQNNGV. The chain's CDR3 is CASSLPGTSSYEQYF. CDR3 coding DNA: TGTGCCAGCAGCTTACCCGGTACTAGCTCCTACGAGCAGTACTTC.

This clone has only one observation. The rearrangement joins TRBV10-3 to TRBJ2-7; TRBD2 agrees at 7 bases. With 6 bases clipped from V and 5 bases from J, the junction kept 22 bases outside the gene matches. From germline, CDR1 is ENHRY and CDR2 SYGVKD. The CDR3 has 18 amino acids. The CDR3 coding sequence is TGTGCCATCAGCGCCCGGAGGCTAGCGGACTCTCCTACCGACGAGCAGTACTTC. As protein: CAISARRLADSPTDEQYF.

V usage is TRBV5-6 and J usage is TRBJ2-4; D unclear. Germline V gene lookup returns CDR1 SGHDT and CDR2 YYEEEE. The CDR3 contains 14 residues. V lost 1 base and J 1 base, leaving 6 bases between the germline ends. CDR3 DNA: TGTGCCAGCAGCTTGTTCGTGGCCAAAAACATTCAGTACTTC. Amino acid sequence: CASSLFVAKNIQYF.

In its sample, this clone was seen once. The chain has TRBV30 and TRBJ2-7, with D perhaps matching TRBD1 (6 bases). Germline-derived CDR1 and CDR2 are GTSNPN and SVGIG (reference sequence). The length of the CDR3 is 13 residues. V lost 6 bases to trimming and J lost 4 bases, with 16 bases between them. CDR3 nucleotides: TGTGCCTGCGACATGTCTAGGGGGTACGAGCAGTACTTC. This translates into CACDMSRGYEQYF.

The V call is TRBV15, the J call TRBJ1-4, with TRBD1 matching 7 bases. Germline V gives CDR1 LNHNV, CDR2 YYDKDF (reference sequence). The CDR3 runs to 18 residues. V dropped 4 bases and J dropped 5; count of bases not matched to a gene: 16. The CDR3 region is CATSKENSRGVPNEKLFF. CDR3 in DNA: TGTGCCACCAGCAAAGAGAACTCCAGGGGGGTCCCAAATGAAAAACTGTTTTTT.

The chain carries TRBV10-3 and TRBJ2-1, with 7 bases lining up with TRBD2. Unmatched junction bases numbered 7, after V lost 9 bases and J lost 2 bases. Germline CDR1 ENHRY, CDR2 SYGVKD. The CDR3 runs 14 residues. In nucleotides, the CDR3 is TGTGCCATTGCCGGCCTAGCGGCCTACAATGAGCAGTTCTTC. This translates into CAIAGLAAYNEQFF.

The chain is built from TRBV7-8 and TRBJ1-1; possible D gene TRBD1, 6 bases. Deletions cut 4 bases from V and 5 bases from J, with 11 bases between. The CDR3 is made up of 13 amino acids. CDR1 SGHVS and CDR2 FQNEAQ come from the germline V gene. CDR3 coding DNA: TGTGCCAGCAGCTCCAGGGGACGTACTGAAGCTTTCTTT. Amino acids: CASSSRGRTEAFF.

This clone has a handful of counts. This chain uses TRBV19 with TRBJ1-5; the D is unclear. Trimming shortened V by 0 bases and J by 0 bases, and 6 bases separated the two germline ends. CDR1 and CDR2 from the germline V gene are LNHDA and SQIVND (reference sequence). The CDR3 is 15 amino acids. The CDR3 coding sequence is TGTGCCAGTAGTATAGACAGGTCTAGCAATCAGCCCCAGCATTTT. Its translation: CASSIDRSSNQPQHF.

The rearrangement uses TRBV5-1 and TRBJ2-5, with TRBD2 as a possible D gene (7 bases). The germline V and J ends were trimmed by 6 bases and 3 bases, with 12 bases remaining between them. The CDR3 spans 13 residues. CDR1 and CDR2 from the germline V gene are SGHRS and YFSETQ. CDR3 amino acids: CASKWGGEETQYF. In nucleotides, the CDR3 is TGCGCCAGCAAATGGGGGGGCGAAGAGACCCAGTACTTC.

The CDR3 DNA reads as TGCGCCAGCAGCCAAGAGCCAGCGGGAGTCTCAGATACGCAGTATTTT. Translating it yields CASSQEPAGVSDTQYF. This sequence joins TRBV4-3 and TRBJ2-3, with 8 bases that match TRBD2. The CDR3 runs 16 residues. The V segment lost 0 bases and the J segment 4 bases; nucleotides outside the gene matches: 6. Germline assignment: CDR1 LGHNA and CDR2 YSLEER.

The chain employs TRBV9 and TRBJ2-7; 16 bases match TRBD2. The CDR3 extends over 19 amino acids. The J segment lost 2 bases and the V segment lost 0 bases, leaving 8 bases of the junction unmatched. Germline values: CDR1 SGDLS, CDR2 YYNGEE. CDR3 amino acids: CASSVEGLAGGPEPYEQYF. The CDR3, as DNA: TGTGCCAGCAGCGTAGAGGGACTAGCGGGAGGGCCCGAGCCCTACGAGCAGTACTTC.

The J gene is TRBJ2-1, the V gene TRBV10-3; D ambiguous. The CDR3 loop spans 15 amino acids. Germline V lookup: CDR1 ENHRY, CDR2 SYGVKD. With 0 bases removed from V and 8 bases from J, the gap between germline ends came to 14 bases. The CDR3 sequence is CAISESSFSLDEQFF. CDR3 bases: TGTGCCATCAGTGAGTCGAGTTTTAGCTTAGATGAGCAGTTCTTC.

This chain uses TRBV27 with TRBJ2-4; 7 bases map to TRBD2. The CDR3 spans 16 residues. The germline V gene has CDR1 MNHEY and CDR2 SMNVEV (reference sequence). With V trimmed by 0 bases and J by 5 bases, 7 bases remained unmatched. CDR3 protein: CASSLSSGEFENIQYF. CDR3 DNA: TGTGCCAGCAGTTTATCGAGCGGGGAGTTCGAAAACATTCAGTACTTC.

The chain carries TRBV4-2 and TRBJ1-3, with 9 bases fitting TRBD1. V lost 3 bases, J lost 0 bases, and 3 bases stayed unmatched. Germline CDR1 and CDR2: LGHNA and YNFKEQ. CDR3 length: 16 amino acids. CDR3 DNA sequence: TGTGCCAGCAGCCAGGGACAGGGCAACTCTGGAAACACCATATATTTT. Residues: CASSQGQGNSGNTIYF.

The V call is TRBV6-6, the J call TRBJ1-2, with D tentatively TRBD1 (6 bases). Trimming took 7 bases from V and 5 from J, leaving 23 bases between them. The CDR3 length is 16 residues. Germline CDR1 is MNHNY and CDR2 is SVGAGI (reference sequence). In DNA, the CDR3 is TGTGCCAGCAACCCCCGGGACACCACGACCTTTTATGGCTACACCTTC. It yields the protein CASNPRDTTTFYGYTF.

The V gene is TRBV7-6, the J gene TRBJ2-1; D uncertain. CDR1 and CDR2 (germline): SGHVS, FNYEAQ. This CDR3 is built from 12 residues. The germline V and J ends were trimmed by 6 bases and 2 bases, with 5 bases remaining between them. The chain's CDR3 is CASSDTYNEQFF. The CDR3 DNA is TGTGCCAGCAGTGACACCTACAATGAGCAGTTCTTC.